The clone carrying this T cell receptor (beta chain) was seen more than once but under ten times. These data originate in a study of OX40 agonist ivuxolimab in advanced cancers. Background on the study: Three individuals attained partial responses, comprising one hepatocellular carcinoma case and two cutaneous melanoma cases.

The table came from immunoSEQ multiplex PCR; TCRdb's copy has only in-frame clones and leaves some out. This table holds 35,000 to 45,000 clones, under 90% found once. V lost 3 bases and J 6 bases, leaving 11 bases between the germline ends. Germline V gives CDR1 SGHTA, CDR2 FQGTGA. This CDR3 has 13 amino acids. The material was CD4+ or CD8+ T cells sorted from blood, obtained in a trial of the OX40 agonist ivuxolimab. This sequence was found in an adult with an advanced solid tumor such as melanoma, head and neck, liver or kidney cancer. The genes are TRBV7-3 and TRBJ1-1; D not certain. The CDR3 region has the DNA TGTGCCAGCAGCTTTGGGGTGGGCGCTGAAGCTTTCTTT. Its translation is CASSFGVGAEAFF.